Listed below are T cell receptor beta chains from one sample, sequenced in a study of shared clonotypes between healthy human individuals. Using immunoSEQ multiplex PCR, the repertoire was profiled, and TCRdb retains in-frame clones only, with some absent. The sample lists over 850,000 clones, around 82% seen once, with roughly 0.55% in the top ten. The material sequenced was memory CD4+ T cells from PBMCs. The receptors shown here come from a man between 18 and 29 years old in good health. Some clones in this sample may be carry-over from other donors' samples. The CDR3 runs from the conserved cysteine through the conserved F or W. D genes are given only for firm matches. Rows give clone size only sometimes, using once, few, many, or a class for an expanded clone.

D gene	clone size	V gene	J gene	CDR3 DNA	CDR3 protein
-	-	TRBV29-1	TRBJ2-7	TGCAGCGGCCTGGCGGCCCCCTCCTACGAGCAGTACTTC	CSGLAAPSYEQYF
-	-	TRBV4-2	TRBJ1-1	TGTGCCAGCAGCCAAGATCCTTCAGGACATATGAACACTGAAGCTTTCTTT	CASSQDPSGHMNTEAFF
TRBD1	-	TRBV18	TRBJ2-7	TGTGCCAGCTCACGGAATTTGGTTACGGGACAGGGGGCTACCTACGAGCAGTACTTC	CASSRNLVTGQGATYEQYF
-	-	TRBV6-6	TRBJ2-1	TGTGCCAGCAGTTACAAGTCCAATGAGCAGTTCTTC	CASSYKSNEQFF
-	-	TRBV6-6	TRBJ1-5	TGTGCCAGCAGAGCCGGACAGCAGCCCCAGCATTTT	CASRAGQQPQHF
-	-	TRBV6-6	TRBJ2-3	TGTGCCAGCAGTATCCAGGGGCCTTTCCAAGATACGCAGTATTTT	CASSIQGPFQDTQYF
TRBD1	-	TRBV5-6	TRBJ2-3	TGTGCCAGCAGCTGGAGACAGGGTCAAGGCCTGACAGATACGCAGTATTTT	CASSWRQGQGLTDTQYF
-	few	TRBV28	TRBJ1-1	TGTGCCAGCCCCGATAAAAAGGGCAGCTGGAACACTGAAGCTTTCTTT	CASPDKKGSWNTEAFF
TRBD2	-	TRBV6-6	TRBJ2-7	TGTGCCAGCAGTTCCTCTAGCGGGAGCGCCTACGAGCAGTACTTC	CASSSSSGSAYEQYF
TRBD1	-	TRBV5-4	TRBJ1-1	TGTGCCAGCAGCTTCCGGACAGGGCGTGGAACTGAAGCTTTCTTT	CASSFRTGRGTEAFF
-	-	TRBV4-3	TRBJ2-5	TGCGTCAGCAGCCAAAGCCCCACGGCGGGTGGGGAGACCCAGTACTTC	CVSSQSPTAGGETQYF
TRBD1	-	TRBV11-2	TRBJ2-7	TGTGCCAGCAAGAAACAGGGGGCGATGCCCTACGAGCAGTACTTC	CASKKQGAMPYEQYF
TRBD1	-	TRBV5-1	TRBJ1-1	TGCGCCAGCAGCACGGTGGACAGGGTCACTGAAGCTTTCTTT	CASSTVDRVTEAFF
TRBD1	-	TRBV2	TRBJ2-2	TGTGCCAGCAGGGACAGGGTACGGACCGGGGAGCTGTTTTTT	CASRDRVRTGELFF
-	-	TRBV11-3	TRBJ2-5	TGTGCCAGCAGCCTAGGGGGGTGGGGATACCAAGAGACCCAGTACTTC	CASSLGGWGYQETQYF
TRBD1	many	TRBV25-1	TRBJ2-2	TGTGCCAGCAGTGAGGACAGGGGAAACACCGGGGAGCTGTTTTTT	CASSEDRGNTGELFF
-	-	TRBV2	TRBJ2-7	TGTGCCACCAGCTCGGGCAGAACCTACGAGCAGTACTTC	CATSSGRTYEQYF
TRBD1	-	TRBV2	TRBJ2-4	TGTGCCAGCAGTGTAGAGGGGGCAAACATTCAGTACTTC	CASSVEGANIQYF
TRBD2	once	TRBV6-5	TRBJ2-7	TGTGCCAGCAGACCGGGACTAGCGGGCCTCGAGCAGTACTTC	CASRPGLAGLEQYF
TRBD2	-	TRBV5-1	TRBJ2-5	TGCGCCAGCATGGGGCTAGCGGGACGTAGAGAGACCCAGTACTTC	CASMGLAGRRETQYF
TRBD2	-	TRBV5-4	TRBJ2-3	TGTGCCAGCAGCCGGGAGGGGGAGGGGACGCAGTATTTT	CASSREGEGTQYF
TRBD1	-	TRBV18	TRBJ2-1	TGTGCCAGCTCACCAGGGACAGGGATATCCTACAATGAGCAGTTCTTC	CASSPGTGISYNEQFF
TRBD2	-	TRBV2	TRBJ2-7	TGTGCCAGCAGACGACTAGCGACAAACGAGCAGTACTTC	CASRRLATNEQYF
-	few	TRBV20-1	TRBJ2-3	TGCAGTGCTAGAGTGGCAGATACGCAGTATTTT	CSARVADTQYF
-	-	TRBV15	TRBJ1-4	TGTGCCACCAGCAGTTACTCAAGGGGTTCCAGTGAAAAACTGTTTTTT	CATSSYSRGSSEKLFF
-	-	TRBV6-5	TRBJ1-1	TGTGCCAGCTTCAAAAGGACGGTGAACACTGAAGCTTTCTTT	CASFKRTVNTEAFF
-	-	TRBV28	TRBJ1-3	TGTGCCAGCAGTTCGGGACTAAACACCATATATTTT	CASSSGLNTIYF
-	-	TRBV7-9	TRBJ2-5	TGTGCCAGCAGCTTATCAGGGGTGGATGGGACCCAGTACTTC	CASSLSGVDGTQYF
TRBD2	-	TRBV7-2	TRBJ2-1	TGTGCCAGCAGCTTAAAATTAGCGGGAATCTCCTACAATGAGCAGTTCTTC	CASSLKLAGISYNEQFF
TRBD2	-	TRBV4-2	TRBJ2-7	TGTGCCAGCGGACCGGGACTAGCGGGAGGTAACGAGCAGTACTTC	CASGPGLAGGNEQYF
-	many	TRBV4-1	TRBJ2-7	TGCGCCAGCAGCCCCCAGATGTCGATCTACGAGCAGTACTTC	CASSPQMSIYEQYF
TRBD1	-	TRBV6-6	TRBJ1-4	TGTGCCAGCAGTTACGGGACAGTGAATGAAAAACTGTTTTTT	CASSYGTVNEKLFF
-	once	TRBV9	TRBJ1-3	TGTGCCAGCAGCGTAGGGCAACAAGGGGCAGCTGGAAACACCATATATTTT	CASSVGQQGAAGNTIYF
TRBD1	-	TRBV4-3	TRBJ2-4	TGCGCCAGCAGCCAGAGACAGGGTACGGTGCAGTACTTC	CASSQRQGTVQYF
TRBD2	-	TRBV18	TRBJ2-1	TGTGCCAGCTCACCACTCCCTAGCGGCTCCTACAATGAGCAGTTCTTC	CASSPLPSGSYNEQFF
-	-	TRBV5-1	TRBJ1-4	TGCGCCAGCAGCTTGGGGGGCAACTTACAGGGTACGAATGAAAAACTGTTTTTT	CASSLGGNLQGTNEKLFF
-	few	TRBV30	TRBJ1-5	TGTGCCTGGAGTCCAAGCAATCAGCCCCAGCATTTT	CAWSPSNQPQHF
-	-	TRBV7-7	TRBJ2-5	TGTGCCAGCAGCTTTAACCCGGGACCGTGGGAGACCCAGTACTTC	CASSFNPGPWETQYF
TRBD1	-	TRBV5-1	TRBJ1-1	TGCGCCAGCAGCTTGACAGGGGGCGCGAACACTGAAGCTTTCTTT	CASSLTGGANTEAFF
TRBD2	-	TRBV6-5	TRBJ2-7	TGTGCCAGCAGCTATAGCGGGAATCCCTCCTACGAGCAGTACTTC	CASSYSGNPSYEQYF
-	-	TRBV9	TRBJ2-7	TGTGCCAGCAGCGCCACTAGCTTCTCCTACGAGCAGTACTTC	CASSATSFSYEQYF
TRBD1	few	TRBV13	TRBJ2-3	TGTGCCAGCAGCCCGACAGGGAAGGCAGATACGCAGTATTTT	CASSPTGKADTQYF
TRBD1	-	TRBV2	TRBJ1-2	TGTGCCAGCAGTGGGGACAGGGGCGAGAGCTATGGCTACACCTTC	CASSGDRGESYGYTF
TRBD1	-	TRBV5-4	TRBJ1-5	TGTGCCAGCAGCCAAAACAGGGGAGTCAATCAGCCCCAGCATTTT	CASSQNRGVNQPQHF
-	-	TRBV7-7	TRBJ2-1	TGTGCCAGCAGCGCAACAGGGCAAGGGAATGAGCAGTTCTTC	CASSATGQGNEQFF
-	-	TRBV5-1	TRBJ2-7	TGCGCCAGCAGCCCTTGGACAGATACCTACGAGCAGTACTTC	CASSPWTDTYEQYF
-	few	TRBV5-1	TRBJ1-1	TGCGCCAGCAGCTCCATCGGGCTGAACACTGAAGCTTTCTTT	CASSSIGLNTEAFF
-	many	TRBV30	TRBJ1-5	TGTGCCTGGAGTTTAGGGGGTCGGCAGCCCCAGCATTTT	CAWSLGGRQPQHF
-	-	TRBV7-2	TRBJ2-4	TGTGCCAGCAGCTCCACGGGGCTCCTAGCCAAAAACATTCAGTACTTC	CASSSTGLLAKNIQYF
-	-	TRBV5-6	TRBJ1-2	TGTGCCAGCAGCTTGGCCCCGACGGAGTCTAACTATGGCTACACCTTC	CASSLAPTESNYGYTF
TRBD2	-	TRBV7-2	TRBJ2-1	TGTGCCAGCAGCTTAGAGTCGTTAGGGCTAGCGGGAGGCGGTGAGCAGTTCTTC	CASSLESLGLAGGGEQFF
TRBD1	-	TRBV5-8	TRBJ2-1	TGTGCCAGCACCAAGGGACAGCAATACAATGAGCAGTTCTTC	CASTKGQQYNEQFF
TRBD1	-	TRBV28	TRBJ1-1	TGTGCCAGCGGATACAGGGGTTGGAACACTGAAGCTTTCTTT	CASGYRGWNTEAFF
-	-	TRBV6-1	TRBJ1-4	TGTGCCAGCAGCCAGGGCCGGGGTGAAAAACTGTTTTTT	CASSQGRGEKLFF
TRBD2	-	TRBV5-1	TRBJ2-2	TGCGCCAGCAGCTTGGTCCCTAGCGGCTACACCGGGGAGCTGTTTTTT	CASSLVPSGYTGELFF
TRBD1	-	TRBV27	TRBJ2-2	TGTGCCATCAAACGGGACAGGAGGACCGGGGAGCTGTTTTTT	CAIKRDRRTGELFF
-	-	TRBV6-5	TRBJ2-5	TGTGCCAGCTATAACCGGGTAGAGACCCAGTACTTC	CASYNRVETQYF
-	-	TRBV19	TRBJ2-6	TGTGCCAGTACCTCAGATTGGCGCCGAGAGAAGCACTCTGGGGCCAACGTCCTGACTTTC	CASTSDWRREKHSGANVLTF
-	-	TRBV30	TRBJ1-2	TGTGCCTGGAACCCACTGCGCACCAGGGGTTTCGGCTATGGCTACACCTTC	CAWNPLRTRGFGYGYTF